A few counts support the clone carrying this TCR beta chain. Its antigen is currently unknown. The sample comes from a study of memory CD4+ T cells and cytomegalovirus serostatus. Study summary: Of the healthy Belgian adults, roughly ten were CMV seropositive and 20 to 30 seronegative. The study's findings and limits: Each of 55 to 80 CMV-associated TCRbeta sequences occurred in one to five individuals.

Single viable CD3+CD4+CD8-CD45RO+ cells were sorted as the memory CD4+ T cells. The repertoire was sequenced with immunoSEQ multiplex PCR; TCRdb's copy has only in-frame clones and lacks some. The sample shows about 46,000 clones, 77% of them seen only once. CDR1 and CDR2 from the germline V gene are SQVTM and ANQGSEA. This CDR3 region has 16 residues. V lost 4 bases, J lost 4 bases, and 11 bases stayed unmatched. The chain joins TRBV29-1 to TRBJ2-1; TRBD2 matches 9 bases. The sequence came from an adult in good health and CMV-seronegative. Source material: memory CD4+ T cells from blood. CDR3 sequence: CSVAWSASGAYNEQFF. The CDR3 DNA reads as TGCAGCGTTGCATGGTCTGCTAGCGGGGCTTACAATGAGCAGTTCTTC.